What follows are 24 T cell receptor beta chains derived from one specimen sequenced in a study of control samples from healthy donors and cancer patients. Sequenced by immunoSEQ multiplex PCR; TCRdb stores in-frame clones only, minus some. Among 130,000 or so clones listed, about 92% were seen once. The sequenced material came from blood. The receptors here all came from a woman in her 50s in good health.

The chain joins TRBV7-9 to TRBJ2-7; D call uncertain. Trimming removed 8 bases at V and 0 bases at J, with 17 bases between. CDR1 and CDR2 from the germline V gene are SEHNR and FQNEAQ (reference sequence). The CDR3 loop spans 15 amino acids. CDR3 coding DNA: TGTGCCAGCCCCCACCCCCTCGCTAGCTCCTACGAGCAGTACTTC. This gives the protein CASPHPLASSYEQYF.

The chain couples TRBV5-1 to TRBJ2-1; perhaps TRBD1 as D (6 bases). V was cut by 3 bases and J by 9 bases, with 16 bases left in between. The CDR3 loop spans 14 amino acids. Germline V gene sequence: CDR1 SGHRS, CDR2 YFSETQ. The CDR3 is CASSSPPGAIEQFF. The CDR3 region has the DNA TGCGCCAGCAGCTCCCCGCCAGGGGCTATTGAGCAGTTCTTC.

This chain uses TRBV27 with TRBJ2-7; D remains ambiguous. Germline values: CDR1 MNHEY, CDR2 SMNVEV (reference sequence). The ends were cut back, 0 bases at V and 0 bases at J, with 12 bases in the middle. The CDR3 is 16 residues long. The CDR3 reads CASSLSSAGSSYEQYF. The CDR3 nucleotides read TGTGCCAGCAGTTTATCCTCGGCAGGAAGCTCCTACGAGCAGTACTTC.

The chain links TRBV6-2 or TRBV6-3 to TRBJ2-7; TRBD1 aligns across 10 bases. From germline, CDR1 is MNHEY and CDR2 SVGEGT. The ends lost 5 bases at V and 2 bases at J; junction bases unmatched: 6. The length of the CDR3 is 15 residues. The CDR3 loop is CASSNPGQGAYEQYF. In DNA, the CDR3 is TGTGCCAGCAGTAACCCCGGACAGGGGGCCTACGAGCAGTACTTC.

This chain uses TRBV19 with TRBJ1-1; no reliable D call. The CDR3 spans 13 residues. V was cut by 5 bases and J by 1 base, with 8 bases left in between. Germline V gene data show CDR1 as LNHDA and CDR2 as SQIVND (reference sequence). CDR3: CASSSTSNTEAFF. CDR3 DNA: TGTGCCAGTAGTTCCACTTCGAACACTGAAGCTTTCTTT.

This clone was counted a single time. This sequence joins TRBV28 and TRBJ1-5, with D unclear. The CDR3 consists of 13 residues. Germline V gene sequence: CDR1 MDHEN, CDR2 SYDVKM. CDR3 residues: CATVYNSNQPQHF. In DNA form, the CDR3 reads TGTGCAACCGTCTATAATAGCAATCAGCCCCAGCATTTT.

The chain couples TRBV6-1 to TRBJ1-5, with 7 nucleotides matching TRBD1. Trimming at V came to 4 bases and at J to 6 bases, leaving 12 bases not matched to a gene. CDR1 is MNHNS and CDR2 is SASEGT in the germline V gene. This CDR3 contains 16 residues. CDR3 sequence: CASSARQGSLSQPQHF. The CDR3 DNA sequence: TGTGCCAGCAGTGCCCGACAGGGTTCCTTAAGTCAGCCCCAGCATTTT.

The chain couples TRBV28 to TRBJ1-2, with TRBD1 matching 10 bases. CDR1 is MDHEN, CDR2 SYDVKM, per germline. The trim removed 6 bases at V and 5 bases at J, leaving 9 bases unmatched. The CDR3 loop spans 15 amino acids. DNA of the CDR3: TGTGCCAGCAGCCTAGGACAGGGGGTACTTTATGGCTACACCTTC. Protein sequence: CASSLGQGVLYGYTF.

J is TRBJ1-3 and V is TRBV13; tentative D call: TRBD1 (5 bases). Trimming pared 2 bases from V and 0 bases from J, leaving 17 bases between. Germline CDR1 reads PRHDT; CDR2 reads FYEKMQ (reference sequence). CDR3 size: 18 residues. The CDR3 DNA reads TGTGCCAGCAGCTTAAAGGCTTTGAATGGGGCCTCTGGAAACACCATATATTTT. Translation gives CASSLKALNGASGNTIYF.

The DNA for the CDR3 is TGTGCCAGCAGTTACGTAGCAGCTCAAGAGACCCAGTACTTC. The encoded protein is CASSYVAAQETQYF. This chain connects TRBV6-6 to TRBJ2-5, with unresolved D. The CDR3 consists of 14 residues. The ends were cut back, 2 bases at V and 2 bases at J, with 9 bases in the middle. Germline V gene data show CDR1 as MNHNY and CDR2 as SVGAGI (reference sequence).

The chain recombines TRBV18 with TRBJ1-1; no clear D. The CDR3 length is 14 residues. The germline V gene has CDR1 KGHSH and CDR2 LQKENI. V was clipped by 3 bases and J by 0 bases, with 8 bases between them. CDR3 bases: TGTGCCAGCTCACCTTCAACCATGAACACTGAAGCTTTCTTT. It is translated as CASSPSTMNTEAFF.

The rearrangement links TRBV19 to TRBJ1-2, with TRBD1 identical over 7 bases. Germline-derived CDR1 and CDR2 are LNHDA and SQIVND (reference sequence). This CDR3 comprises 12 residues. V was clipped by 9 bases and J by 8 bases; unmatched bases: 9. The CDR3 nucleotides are TGTGCCAGCTCTGACAGGGAGCAGGGCTACACCTTC. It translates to CASSDREQGYTF.

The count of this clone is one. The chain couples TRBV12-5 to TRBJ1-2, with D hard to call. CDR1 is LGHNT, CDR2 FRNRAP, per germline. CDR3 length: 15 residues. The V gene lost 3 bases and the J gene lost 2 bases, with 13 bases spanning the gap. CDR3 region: CASGFIAGGNYGYTF. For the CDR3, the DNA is TGTGCTAGTGGTTTCATTGCTGGCGGGAACTATGGCTACACCTTC.

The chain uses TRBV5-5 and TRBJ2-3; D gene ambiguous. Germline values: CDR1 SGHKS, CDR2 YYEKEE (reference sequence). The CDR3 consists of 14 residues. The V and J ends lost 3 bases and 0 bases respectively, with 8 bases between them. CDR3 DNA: TGTGCCAGCAGCTCCTGGGAAAGCACAGATACGCAGTATTTT. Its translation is CASSSWESTDTQYF.

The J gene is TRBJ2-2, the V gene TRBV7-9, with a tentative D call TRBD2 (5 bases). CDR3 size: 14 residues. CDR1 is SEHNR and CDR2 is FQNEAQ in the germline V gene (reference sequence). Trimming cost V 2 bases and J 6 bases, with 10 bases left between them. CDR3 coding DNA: TGTGCCAGCAGCTTAATTGAGGGTTCCGGGGAGCTGTTTTTT. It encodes CASSLIEGSGELFF.

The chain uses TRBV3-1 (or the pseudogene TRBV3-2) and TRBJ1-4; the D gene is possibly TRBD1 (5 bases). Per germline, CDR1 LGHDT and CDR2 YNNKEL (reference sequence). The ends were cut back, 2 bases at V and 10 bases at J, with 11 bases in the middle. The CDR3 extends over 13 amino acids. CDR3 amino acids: CASSQPGTGKLFF. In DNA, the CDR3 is TGTGCCAGCAGCCAACCTGGGACTGGAAAACTGTTTTTT.

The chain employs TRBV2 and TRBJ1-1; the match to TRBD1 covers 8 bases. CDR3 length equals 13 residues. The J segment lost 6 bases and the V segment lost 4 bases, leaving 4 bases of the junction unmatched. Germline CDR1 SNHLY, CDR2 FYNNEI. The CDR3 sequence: CASSASQGAEAFF. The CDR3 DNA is TGTGCCAGCAGTGCTTCACAGGGGGCTGAAGCTTTCTTT.

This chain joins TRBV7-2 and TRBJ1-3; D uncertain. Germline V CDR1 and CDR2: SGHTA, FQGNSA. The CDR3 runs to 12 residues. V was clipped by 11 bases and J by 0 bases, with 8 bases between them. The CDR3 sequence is CASANSGNTIYF. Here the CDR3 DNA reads TGTGCCTCCGCCAACTCTGGAAACACCATATATTTT.

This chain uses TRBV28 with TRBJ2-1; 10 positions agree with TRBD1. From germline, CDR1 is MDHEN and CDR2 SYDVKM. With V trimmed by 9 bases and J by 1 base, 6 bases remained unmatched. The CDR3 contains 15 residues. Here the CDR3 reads CASQTGGLSYNEQFF. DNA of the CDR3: TGTGCCAGTCAGACAGGGGGCCTATCCTACAATGAGCAGTTCTTC.

CDR3 coding DNA: TGTGCCAGCACCCATTCGCAGCCCCGCACAGATACGCAGTATTTT. It yields the protein CASTHSQPRTDTQYF. The gene calls are TRBV28 and TRBJ2-3; D is ambiguous. CDR1 is MDHEN, CDR2 SYDVKM, per germline. This CDR3 region has 15 residues. Trimming left V 7 bases short and J 1 base short, with 15 bases between.

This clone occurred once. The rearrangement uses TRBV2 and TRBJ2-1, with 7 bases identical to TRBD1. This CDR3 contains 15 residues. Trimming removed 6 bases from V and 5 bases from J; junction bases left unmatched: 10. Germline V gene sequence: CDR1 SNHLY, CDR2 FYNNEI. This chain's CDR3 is CASRHSRDRDNEQFF. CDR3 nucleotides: TGTGCCAGCAGACACAGCCGGGACAGAGACAATGAGCAGTTCTTC.

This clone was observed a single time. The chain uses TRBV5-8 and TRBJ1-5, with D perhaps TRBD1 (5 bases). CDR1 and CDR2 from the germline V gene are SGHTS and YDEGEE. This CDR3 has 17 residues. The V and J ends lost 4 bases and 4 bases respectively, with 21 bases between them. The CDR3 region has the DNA TGTGCCAGCAGCCTCGCCCTATGGGACGGAAGAAATCAGCCCCAGCATTTT. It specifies CASSLALWDGRNQPQHF.

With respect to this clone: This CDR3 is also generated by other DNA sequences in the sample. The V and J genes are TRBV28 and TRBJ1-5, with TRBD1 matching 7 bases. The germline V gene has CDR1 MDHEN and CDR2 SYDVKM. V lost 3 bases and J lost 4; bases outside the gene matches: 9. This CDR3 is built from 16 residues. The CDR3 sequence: CASSFLGTVLNQPQHF. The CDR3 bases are TGTGCCAGCAGTTTCCTTGGGACAGTCCTAAATCAGCCCCAGCATTTT.

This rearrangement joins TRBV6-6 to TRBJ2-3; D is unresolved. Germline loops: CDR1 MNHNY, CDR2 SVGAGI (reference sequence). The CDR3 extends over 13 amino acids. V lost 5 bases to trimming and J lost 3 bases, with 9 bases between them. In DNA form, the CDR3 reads TGTGCCAGCAGTCACCCCGGGACAGATACGCAGTATTTT. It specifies CASSHPGTDTQYF.